The TCR beta chain described here comes from a study of cytotoxic CD8 clonotypes in ibrutinib-treated CLL. Only a few counts were recorded for this clone. What it binds is not known. This CDR3 spans 15 amino acids. Germline lookup yields CDR1 SGHDT and CDR2 YYEEEE. Trimming pared 2 bases from V and 4 bases from J, leaving 15 bases between. Findings of the study overall: There were differences in sampling times between sustained-remission and progressing patients.

This table comes from immunoSEQ multiplex PCR, and its TCRdb copy is limited to in-frame clones, with some not included. The sample has about 8,600 clones; about 70% are singletons. Roughly 1.9 micrograms of genomic DNA (from cryopreserved PBMCs) were used for TCR beta libraries. J is TRBJ1-1 and V is TRBV5-6; a possible D gene is TRBD1 (5 bases). The source of this sequence is a human donor with chronic lymphocytic leukemia. The specimen was PBMCs, collected before ibrutinib treatment. The CDR3 coding sequence is TGTGCCAGCAGCTTCCTTGGGACCGGGGGCACTGAAGCTTTCTTT. Protein product: CASSFLGTGGTEAFF.